Listed below are T cell receptor beta chains from one sample, sequenced in a study of T cell changes during pregnancy in multiple sclerosis. Assay used: immunoSEQ multiplex PCR; TCRdb lists only in-frame clones, some missing. The table records 90,000 to 120,000 clones, approximately 94% of them present only once. The source was peripheral blood, collected in the second trimester of pregnancy. The receptors here all came from a female donor with multiple sclerosis, enrolled in a pregnancy study. Each CDR3 is given with its conserved first and last residue. Each record gives: clone size, V gene, D gene, J gene, CDR3 DNA, CDR3 protein. The D gene is left open where the match is weak. Clone size is stated in some rows and not others, as once, few, many or a class when expanded.

clone_size: once; v_call: TRBV9; d_call: -; j_call: TRBJ1-1; cdr3_nt: TGTGCCAGCAGCGTGGGGGCGGGAGGCGCCGCCCCCCCTGAAGCTTTCTTT; cdr3_aa: CASSVGAGGAAPPEAFF
clone_size: -; v_call: TRBV30; d_call: -; j_call: TRBJ2-2; cdr3_nt: TGTGCCTGGAGTCTTGACAGATCAACCCTTCACACCGGGGAGCTGTTTTTT; cdr3_aa: CAWSLDRSTLHTGELFF
clone_size: -; v_call: TRBV6-1; d_call: -; j_call: TRBJ1-1; cdr3_nt: TGTGCCAGCAGTAATAGGGGGGGGAGCGACACTGAAGCTTTCTTT; cdr3_aa: CASSNRGGSDTEAFF
clone_size: -; v_call: TRBV14; d_call: -; j_call: TRBJ1-2; cdr3_nt: TGTGCCAGCAGCCAAGTTCCAGGGATAGGCTACACCTTC; cdr3_aa: CASSQVPGIGYTF
clone_size: -; v_call: TRBV6-1; d_call: TRBD2; j_call: TRBJ2-7; cdr3_nt: TGTGCCAGCAGGGAGGGACTAGCGGGGTCTTACGAGCAGTACTTC; cdr3_aa: CASREGLAGSYEQYF
clone_size: -; v_call: TRBV6-5; d_call: -; j_call: TRBJ1-4; cdr3_nt: TGTGCCAGCAGCCATAGGGGGGAAAAACTGTTTTTT; cdr3_aa: CASSHRGEKLFF
clone_size: -; v_call: TRBV4-1; d_call: -; j_call: TRBJ1-4; cdr3_nt: TGCGCCAGCAGCCAAGACGGGCCAGGGCCGACCACTTTTAATGAAAAACTGTTTTTT; cdr3_aa: CASSQDGPGPTTFNEKLFF
clone_size: -; v_call: TRBV7-2; d_call: TRBD1; j_call: TRBJ2-2; cdr3_nt: TGTGCCAGCAGGTCGGACAGGGGGCGTACCGGGGAGCTGTTTTTT; cdr3_aa: CASRSDRGRTGELFF
clone_size: -; v_call: TRBV7-9; d_call: -; j_call: TRBJ1-1; cdr3_nt: TGTGCCAGCAGCTTGGGGGGGGGCCTGGTGAACACTGAAGCTTTCTTT; cdr3_aa: CASSLGGGLVNTEAFF
clone_size: -; v_call: TRBV30; d_call: TRBD1; j_call: TRBJ1-5; cdr3_nt: TGTGCCTGGAGTCCCGAGACAGGGAGGAGCAATCAGCCCCAGCATTTT; cdr3_aa: CAWSPETGRSNQPQHF
clone_size: -; v_call: TRBV27; d_call: -; j_call: TRBJ2-7; cdr3_nt: TGTGCCAGCAGTCGCGCTAGCTTACACTACGAGCAGTACTTC; cdr3_aa: CASSRASLHYEQYF
clone_size: -; v_call: TRBV5-4; d_call: TRBD2; j_call: TRBJ2-7; cdr3_nt: TGTGCCAGCAGCTCGCCGGGACTAGGGGAGACCTACGAGCAGTACTTC; cdr3_aa: CASSSPGLGETYEQYF
clone_size: -; v_call: TRBV18; d_call: -; j_call: TRBJ1-1; cdr3_nt: TGTGCCAGCTCACCACGGCAAGTGAACACTGAAGCTTTCTTT; cdr3_aa: CASSPRQVNTEAFF
clone_size: -; v_call: TRBV2; d_call: -; j_call: TRBJ1-1; cdr3_nt: TGTGCCAGCAGTGAAGCGCCGGGGACTGAAGCTTTCTTT; cdr3_aa: CASSEAPGTEAFF
clone_size: -; v_call: TRBV5-6; d_call: TRBD1; j_call: TRBJ1-1; cdr3_nt: TGTGCCAGCAGCTTGCCGGAGGGGGCGCCTTGGGCTGAAGCTTTCTTT; cdr3_aa: CASSLPEGAPWAEAFF
clone_size: -; v_call: TRBV5-5; d_call: -; j_call: TRBJ2-2; cdr3_nt: TGTGCCAGCAGCTTGGCGTCAGGCGCGAACACCGGGGAGCTGTTTTTT; cdr3_aa: CASSLASGANTGELFF
clone_size: -; v_call: TRBV6-1; d_call: -; j_call: TRBJ1-5; cdr3_nt: TGTGCCAGCAAGGGGTTGGGCAATCAGCCCCAGCATTTT; cdr3_aa: CASKGLGNQPQHF
clone_size: once; v_call: TRBV7-5; d_call: -; j_call: TRBJ2-5; cdr3_nt: TGTGTCAGAAGCCCTCCGCTAGCGGGTCAAGAGACCCAGTACTTC; cdr3_aa: CVRSPPLAGQETQYF
clone_size: -; v_call: TRBV2; d_call: -; j_call: TRBJ2-2; cdr3_nt: TGTGCCAGCAGGCGGGCCGACGACACCGGGGAGCTGTTTTTT; cdr3_aa: CASRRADDTGELFF
clone_size: -; v_call: TRBV7-7; d_call: TRBD2; j_call: TRBJ2-2; cdr3_nt: TGTGCCAGCAGCTCGGATAGCGGGAGGGCCACCGGGGAGCTGTTTTTT; cdr3_aa: CASSSDSGRATGELFF
clone_size: -; v_call: TRBV6-6; d_call: -; j_call: TRBJ2-7; cdr3_nt: TGTGCCAGCAGTTATGTTCACTACGAGCAGTACTTC; cdr3_aa: CASSYVHYEQYF
clone_size: -; v_call: TRBV6-1; d_call: -; j_call: TRBJ1-5; cdr3_nt: TGTGCCAGCAGTGAAATAGGGCAGGGCTTTCAGCCCCAGCATTTT; cdr3_aa: CASSEIGQGFQPQHF
clone_size: -; v_call: TRBV27; d_call: TRBD1; j_call: TRBJ2-7; cdr3_nt: TGTGCCAGCAGTTCCCCCCCGGGACAGGGGGCGCGGAGCTCCTACGAGCAGTACTTC; cdr3_aa: CASSSPPGQGARSSYEQYF
clone_size: -; v_call: TRBV9; d_call: -; j_call: TRBJ2-1; cdr3_nt: TGTGCCAGCAGCGTGCCCACACGTGAGCAGTTCTTC; cdr3_aa: CASSVPTREQFF
clone_size: -; v_call: TRBV27; d_call: TRBD1; j_call: TRBJ2-7; cdr3_nt: TGTGCCAGCAGTCCCGCGGGGGGGGACAGGGGGCTCTACGAGCAGTACTTC; cdr3_aa: CASSPAGGDRGLYEQYF
clone_size: -; v_call: TRBV27; d_call: TRBD2; j_call: TRBJ2-2; cdr3_nt: TGTGCCAGCAGTCACGGACTAGCGGGAGGGCTTACCGGGGAGCTGTTTTTT; cdr3_aa: CASSHGLAGGLTGELFF
clone_size: -; v_call: TRBV6-6; d_call: -; j_call: TRBJ1-6; cdr3_nt: TGTGCCAGCAGTTACTCCCCAGATCCCCTTTCACCCCTCCACTTT; cdr3_aa: CASSYSPDPLSPLHF
clone_size: -; v_call: TRBV9; d_call: TRBD2; j_call: TRBJ2-1; cdr3_nt: TGTGCCAGCAGCCCCCTGGCCCCGCGGGGGGGTGAGCAGTTCTTC; cdr3_aa: CASSPLAPRGGEQFF
clone_size: -; v_call: TRBV7-3; d_call: -; j_call: TRBJ1-1; cdr3_nt: TGTGCCAGCAGCTTAAGTCCCTCTAACACTGAAGCTTTCTTT; cdr3_aa: CASSLSPSNTEAFF
clone_size: -; v_call: TRBV29-1; d_call: -; j_call: TRBJ2-7; cdr3_nt: TGCAGCGCATCGATGTCGGGGCTAGCGAGACGCTACGAGCAGTACTTC; cdr3_aa: CSASMSGLARRYEQYF
clone_size: -; v_call: TRBV18; d_call: TRBD1; j_call: TRBJ1-1; cdr3_nt: TGTGCCAGCTCACCACCGGTCCCGGGACAGGGTCGTGCTTTCTTT; cdr3_aa: CASSPPVPGQGRAFF
clone_size: -; v_call: TRBV10-3; d_call: TRBD1; j_call: TRBJ1-1; cdr3_nt: TGTGCCAGTCGGGGGACAGAGGGCCCAGGCGCTTTCTTT; cdr3_aa: CASRGTEGPGAFF
clone_size: -; v_call: TRBV18; d_call: -; j_call: TRBJ1-1; cdr3_nt: TGTGCCAGCTCACCACCGGCGGGGGGGAACACTGAAGCTTTCTTT; cdr3_aa: CASSPPAGGNTEAFF
clone_size: once; v_call: TRBV5-1; d_call: -; j_call: TRBJ1-5; cdr3_nt: TGCGCCAGCAGCTTGGACAGGATGTCGGGGCCCCAGCATTTT; cdr3_aa: CASSLDRMSGPQHF
clone_size: -; v_call: TRBV5-1; d_call: TRBD2; j_call: TRBJ2-3; cdr3_nt: TGCGCCAGCCGGGTGGGGACTAGCGGGAGTACAGATACGCAGTATTTT; cdr3_aa: CASRVGTSGSTDTQYF
clone_size: -; v_call: TRBV13; d_call: -; j_call: TRBJ2-7; cdr3_nt: TGTGCCAGCAGCCCTTGGACGGGGGAGCAGTACTTC; cdr3_aa: CASSPWTGEQYF
clone_size: -; v_call: TRBV2; d_call: TRBD2; j_call: TRBJ2-3; cdr3_nt: TGTGCCAGCAGTTCACTAGCGGGAGGGGTAGATACGCAGTATTTT; cdr3_aa: CASSSLAGGVDTQYF
clone_size: -; v_call: TRBV13; d_call: -; j_call: TRBJ1-2; cdr3_nt: TGTGCCAGCAGCTTAAGGGGGATCGAACGGAGTTATGGCTACACCTTC; cdr3_aa: CASSLRGIERSYGYTF
clone_size: -; v_call: TRBV7-2; d_call: -; j_call: TRBJ2-2; cdr3_nt: TGTGCCAGCAGCTTTTCAGGGGACACCGGGGAGCTGTTTTTT; cdr3_aa: CASSFSGDTGELFF
clone_size: -; v_call: TRBV2; d_call: -; j_call: TRBJ2-7; cdr3_nt: TGTGCCAGCCGGGCGGGGGCCGAGCACGAGCAGTACTTC; cdr3_aa: CASRAGAEHEQYF
clone_size: few; v_call: TRBV10-1; d_call: TRBD1; j_call: TRBJ1-3; cdr3_nt: TGCGCCAGCAGTGAGCTACAGGGGGGGAGAAACACCATATATTTT; cdr3_aa: CASSELQGGRNTIYF
clone_size: -; v_call: TRBV6-5; d_call: -; j_call: TRBJ1-1; cdr3_nt: TGTGCCAGCAGTGGCCTGGGGGCAAGGGGAGCTTTCTTT; cdr3_aa: CASSGLGARGAFF
clone_size: -; v_call: TRBV23-1; d_call: TRBD1; j_call: TRBJ1-1; cdr3_nt: TGCGCCAGCAGTCAGCCGGGACAGGGGGTGAACACTGAAGCTTTCTTT; cdr3_aa: CASSQPGQGVNTEAFF
clone_size: -; v_call: TRBV19; d_call: TRBD2; j_call: TRBJ2-2; cdr3_nt: TGTGCCAGTAGTCCGGCTAGCGGTTACACCGGGGAGCTGTTTTTT; cdr3_aa: CASSPASGYTGELFF
clone_size: -; v_call: TRBV6-5; d_call: -; j_call: TRBJ1-1; cdr3_nt: TGTGCCAGCAGGACTTTAATGATAGGAGGTGAAGCTTTCTTT; cdr3_aa: CASRTLMIGGEAFF
clone_size: -; v_call: TRBV15; d_call: TRBD1; j_call: TRBJ2-7; cdr3_nt: TGTGCCACCAGCAGAGGGGACAGGTTCACCTACGAGCAGTACTTC; cdr3_aa: CATSRGDRFTYEQYF
clone_size: -; v_call: TRBV11-2; d_call: TRBD1; j_call: TRBJ1-4; cdr3_nt: TGTGCCAGCAGCTTACGGTTAACGGACAGGGGGGAAAAACTGTTTTTT; cdr3_aa: CASSLRLTDRGEKLFF
clone_size: -; v_call: TRBV15; d_call: TRBD2; j_call: TRBJ2-7; cdr3_nt: TGTGCCACCAGCAGAGATTTGGCTAGCGGGAGAAATTACTTC; cdr3_aa: CATSRDLASGRNYF
clone_size: -; v_call: TRBV19; d_call: -; j_call: TRBJ1-1; cdr3_nt: TGTGCCAGTAGCACTAGGCCTCCGGATAACACTGAAGCTTTCTTT; cdr3_aa: CASSTRPPDNTEAFF
clone_size: -; v_call: TRBV2; d_call: TRBD1; j_call: TRBJ2-2; cdr3_nt: TGTGCCGGTCGACAGGGCTCGAACACCGGGGAGCTGTTTTTT; cdr3_aa: CAGRQGSNTGELFF
clone_size: -; v_call: TRBV11-2; d_call: -; j_call: TRBJ2-7; cdr3_nt: TGTGCCAGCAGCTCGGACGGAGGTTTATCCTACGAGCAGTACTTC; cdr3_aa: CASSSDGGLSYEQYF
clone_size: -; v_call: TRBV9; d_call: -; j_call: TRBJ1-1; cdr3_nt: TGTGCCAGCAGCGCCGCCCCAGGGACACAGAACACTGAAGCTTTCTTT; cdr3_aa: CASSAAPGTQNTEAFF
clone_size: -; v_call: TRBV7-8; d_call: TRBD1; j_call: TRBJ2-4; cdr3_nt: TGTGCCAGCAGCTTAGACTTGGGACAGGGAGGGTCCGGCATTCAGTACTTC; cdr3_aa: CASSLDLGQGGSGIQYF
clone_size: -; v_call: TRBV21-1; d_call: -; j_call: TRBJ2-7; cdr3_nt: TGTGCCAGCAACCAGCCCCCGAGGGTCTACGAGCAGTACTTC; cdr3_aa: CASNQPPRVYEQYF